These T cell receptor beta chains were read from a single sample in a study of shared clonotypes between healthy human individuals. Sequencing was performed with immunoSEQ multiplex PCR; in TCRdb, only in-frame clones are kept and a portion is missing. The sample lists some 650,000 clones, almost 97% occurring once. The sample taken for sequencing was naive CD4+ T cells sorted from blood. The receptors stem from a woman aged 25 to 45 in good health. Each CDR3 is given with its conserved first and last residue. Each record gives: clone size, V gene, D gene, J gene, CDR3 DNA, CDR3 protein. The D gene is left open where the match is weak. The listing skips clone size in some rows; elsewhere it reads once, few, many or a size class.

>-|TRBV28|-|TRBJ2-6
TGTGCCAGCAGTTTGGACACCAGCTCTGGGGCCAACGTCCTGACTTTC
CASSLDTSSGANVLTF
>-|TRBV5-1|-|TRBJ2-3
TGCGCCAGCACCCGCAACACAGATACGCAGTATTTT
CASTRNTDTQYF
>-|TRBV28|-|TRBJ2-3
TGTGCCAGCACTCCAGGTACTAGGTTTGCAGATACGCAGTATTTT
CASTPGTRFADTQYF
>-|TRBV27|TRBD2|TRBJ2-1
TGTGCCAGCAGTTTCCTACCGCAGGGAAGCGGGAGCGAGCAGTTCTTC
CASSFLPQGSGSEQFF
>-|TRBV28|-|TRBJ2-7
TGTGCCAGCAGTTTTAGCGGAAGGGGATCCTACGAGCAGTACTTC
CASSFSGRGSYEQYF
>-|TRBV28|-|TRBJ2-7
TGTGCCAGCACCGAACCGGCTCCTTTCAACAAGCAGTACTTC
CASTEPAPFNKQYF
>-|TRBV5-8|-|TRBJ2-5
TGTGCCAGCAGCTTTCGGACTGGGGCTCAAGAGACCCAGTACTTC
CASSFRTGAQETQYF
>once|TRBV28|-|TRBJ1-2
TGTGCCAGCAGCTCCCCCGGGGCCGGGTGGGGTGGGTATGGCTACACCTTC
CASSSPGAGWGGYGYTF
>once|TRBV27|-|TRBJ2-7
TGTGCCAGCAGTTCCCCCCCCCAGTACGAGCAGTACTTC
CASSSPPQYEQYF
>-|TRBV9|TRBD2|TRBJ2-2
TGTGCCAGCCGACTAGCGGGAGCGGGCGGGGAGCTGTTTTTT
CASRLAGAGGELFF
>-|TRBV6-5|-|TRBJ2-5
TGTGCCAGCCCCCTGTCGGGAGAGGGAGAGACCCAGTACTTC
CASPLSGEGETQYF
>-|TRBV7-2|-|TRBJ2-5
TGTGCCAGCAGCTCCGCCCAACGGTTGGGAGAGACCCAGTACTTC
CASSSAQRLGETQYF